The rows below give T cell receptor beta chains drawn from one sample of a study of T cell changes during pregnancy in multiple sclerosis. Profiled with immunoSEQ multiplex PCR; TCRdb holds only in-frame clones, not every one. The sample lists about 40,000 clones, more than 80% occurring once. The sample consisted of CD4+ T cells from peripheral blood mononuclear cells, taken in the third trimester of pregnancy. These receptors were obtained from a female donor with multiple sclerosis, enrolled in a pregnancy study. The CDR3 runs from the conserved cysteine through the conserved F or W. A D gene is named only where the DNA matches it firmly. Only some rows state a clone size, as once, few, many or a class for expanded clones.

clone_size cdr3_length j_call v_call d_call cdr3_nt cdr3_aa
. 14 TRBJ2-1 TRBV6-5 TRBD1 TGTGCCAGCAGAGACCAAACAGGGGGCTATGAGCAGTTCTTC CASRDQTGGYEQFF
. 14 TRBJ2-2 TRBV25-1 TRBD1 TGTGCCACCGAGAACAGGGGAAACACCGGGGAGCTGTTTTTT CATENRGNTGELFF
. 12 TRBJ2-7 TRBV28 . TGTGCCAGCAGTTACCGACAGGACGAGCAGTACTTC CASSYRQDEQYF
. 15 TRBJ1-1 TRBV4-1 TRBD1 TGCGCCAGCAGCCCCACAATCAGGGGGAAAGCTGAAGCTTTCTTT CASSPTIRGKAEAFF
once 12 TRBJ1-5 TRBV4-2 . TGTGCCAGCAGCCAAGATGCCGGGGCCCAGCATTTT CASSQDAGAQHF
. 15 TRBJ1-1 TRBV10-3 . TGTGCCATCAGTCCCTTGCCGCCCGGGAACACTGAAGCTTTCTTT CAISPLPPGNTEAFF
. 18 TRBJ1-1 TRBV7-8 TRBD1 TGTGCCAGCAGCCACATCACTTTCCACCGGGACAGCAACACTGAAGCTTTCTTT CASSHITFHRDSNTEAFF
. 13 TRBJ1-5 TRBV7-2 TRBD1 TGTGCCAGCAGCGGCAGACAGGGGTTCCCCCAGCATTTT CASSGRQGFPQHF
. 13 TRBJ1-1 TRBV4-1 . TGCGCCAGCAGCCTCAGGGATCCCACTGAAGCTTTCTTT CASSLRDPTEAFF
. 15 TRBJ2-1 TRBV11-2 TRBD2 TGTGCCAGCAGGGGGGGACTAGCGGGAGGGGATGAGCAGTTCTTC CASRGGLAGGDEQFF
. 14 TRBJ1-4 TRBV15 TRBD1 TGTGCCACCAGCAGGGGACAGAATAATGAAAAACTGTTTTTT CATSRGQNNEKLFF
few 13 TRBJ2-7 TRBV30 . TGTGCTTCCTCCCCGGGGGATTCCTACGAGCAGTACTTC CASSPGDSYEQYF
. 15 TRBJ1-4 TRBV7-8 . TGTGCCAGCAGCTTAGCACTCGGGACATTTGAAAAACTGTTTTTT CASSLALGTFEKLFF
. 16 TRBJ2-5 TRBV5-1 TRBD2 TGCGCCAGCAGCTTGGGAACTAGCGGGAGAGGAGAGACCCAGTACTTC CASSLGTSGRGETQYF
. 15 TRBJ2-2 TRBV7-3 TRBD1 TGTGCCAGCAGCCGGGACAGGGGTTCGTCCGGGGAGCTGTTTTTT CASSRDRGSSGELFF
. 13 TRBJ1-1 TRBV6-4 TRBD1 TGTGCCAGCAGTTCGACAGGGGGGACTGAAGCTTTCTTT CASSSTGGTEAFF
. 19 TRBJ2-6 TRBV5-7 . TGTGCCAGCAGCTTGGCCGCAGGGGAATACCCCTCTGGGGCCAACGTCCTGACTTTC CASSLAAGEYPSGANVLTF
. 13 TRBJ2-7 TRBV14 . TGTGCCAGCAGCCAACGGACAGTAGGCGAGCAGTACTTC CASSQRTVGEQYF
. 16 TRBJ2-5 TRBV11-2 . TGTGCCAGCAGGCCATTGGGGCGAGGTAAAGGAGAGACCCAGTACTTC CASRPLGRGKGETQYF
once 13 TRBJ1-2 TRBV29-1 TRBD1 TGCAGCGTTGGGTGGGGGACAGGCAAAGGCTACACCTTC CSVGWGTGKGYTF